This T cell receptor (beta chain) was documented in a study of post-analysis software for immune sequencing data. On the study more broadly: Disease trajectories encompassed relapsing-remitting, secondary progressive and progressive-relapsing multiple sclerosis.

The CDR3 consists of 13 residues. The germline V gene encodes CDR1 SQVTM and CDR2 ANQGSEA. Trimming shortened V by 4 bases and J by 8 bases, and 17 bases separated the two germline ends. Regarding this clonotype: Its specificity is not known.

The TCR beta cDNA libraries carried unique molecular identifiers. Some 500,000 cDNA molecules were obtained per 1 to 10 million input T cells. TCRdb reanalysed the PCR reads using MiXCR and keeps one entry per CDR3 protein. The sample yields some 690,000 distinct CDR3 sequences, roughly three fifths seen once. Overall study results and limits: Patients used four to six TRBV segments, including TRBV5-6, TRBV5-1 and TRBV20-1, more often than controls.

The sample was blood. The sequence derives from a girl aged 2-10 years with multiple sclerosis. This chain links TRBV29-1 with TRBJ1-2, with unresolved D. The CDR3 loop is CSVVDGSSVGYTF. CDR3 bases: TGCAGCGTTGTAGACGGTTCCTCGGTCGGCTACACCTTC. Supplemented by reference TRBV29-1 and TRBJ1-2, the full variable domain reads SAVISQKPSRDICQRGTSLTIQCQVDSQVTMMFWYRQQPGQSLTLIATANQGSEATYESGFVIDKFPISRPNLTFSTLTVSNMSPEDSSIYLCSVVDGSSVGYTFGSGTRLTVV.